A single sample gave rise to the 28 T cell receptor beta chains below, sequenced in a study of CD8 T cells in ankylosing spondylitis. MiXCR, applied by TCRdb to the 5' RACE reads, yields one record per CDR3 protein. The sample consists of about 92,000 distinct CDR3 sequences, roughly 9.6% of them appearing once. The sample consisted of blood, either unsorted or a sorted T cell fraction (not recorded which). The receptors stem from a male donor with ankylosing spondylitis or in good health (not recorded which).

This clonotype was recorded many times. This chain connects TRBV2 to TRBJ1-5, with TRBD1 matching over 9 bases. J was trimmed by 0 bases and V by 6 bases; bases with no gene match: 9. The CDR3 runs 17 residues. CDR1 and CDR2 from the germline V gene are SNHLY and FYNNEI. CDR3 DNA sequence: TGTGCCAGCAGAACCGGGACAGGGAGGGATAGCAATCAGCCCCAGCATTTT. Its translation: CASRTGTGRDSNQPQHF.

This clonotype was detected ten times or more. This chain links TRBV5-1 with TRBJ1-5; D ambiguous. V was cut by 0 bases and J by 5 bases, with 9 bases left in between. There are 14 residues in the CDR3. Looked up from germline, CDR1 is SGHRS and CDR2 is YFSETQ. The CDR3 region is CASSLEGGDQPQHF. As DNA, the CDR3 is TGCGCCAGCAGCTTGGAAGGCGGGGATCAGCCCCAGCATTTT.

In its sample, this clonotype was seen many times. The chain has TRBV25-1 and TRBJ1-2, with D possibly matching TRBD1 (5 bases). Trimming removed 1 base from V and 5 bases from J, with 11 bases in between. There are 14 residues in the CDR3. In germline, CDR1 is MGHDK, CDR2 SYGVNS. The CDR3 is CASSEFGGVYGYTF. For the CDR3, the DNA is TGTGCCAGCAGTGAATTCGGGGGTGTGTATGGCTACACCTTC.

This clonotype was recorded many times. The DNA for the CDR3 is TGCAGTGCTAGACTGGGGACAGAAATCAACATTCAGTACTTC. The encoded protein is CSARLGTEINIQYF. The chain has TRBV20-1 and TRBJ2-4, with 7 bases that match TRBD1. V shed 2 bases and J 7 bases; nucleotides not matched to a gene: 8. This CDR3 region has 14 residues. Germline lookup yields CDR1 DFQATT and CDR2 SNEGSKA (reference sequence).

In its sample, this clonotype was seen many times. The chain recombines TRBV5-1 with TRBJ1-3, with D unresolved. Germline CDR1 reads SGHRS; CDR2 reads YFSETQ. V was pared by 4 bases and J by 0 bases, with 20 bases between. The CDR3 covers 18 residues. The CDR3 region is CASSVDLTSKFSGNTIYF. The CDR3 bases are TGCGCCAGCAGCGTGGACTTAACATCTAAATTCTCTGGAAACACCATATATTTT.

This clonotype was observed at least ten times. The chain combines TRBV29-1 with TRBJ2-7; D not certain. The CDR3 spans 12 residues. Looked up from germline, CDR1 is SQVTM and CDR2 is ANQGSEA. Deletions cut 1 base from V and 6 bases from J, with 10 bases between. This CDR3 is CSVEGGGSEQYF. The CDR3 coding sequence is TGCAGCGTTGAAGGGGGTGGATCCGAGCAGTACTTC.

This clonotype has only a few counts. The chain employs TRBV6-1 and TRBJ1-5; 7 nucleotides agree with TRBD1. The CDR3 has 15 residues. Germline V gene sequence: CDR1 MNHNS, CDR2 SASEGT. Losses at the gene ends were 6 bases for V and 4 bases for J; bases not matched to a gene: 9. Written as DNA, the CDR3 is TGTGCCAGCAGAGCGAGACAGGGAGCGAATCAGCCCCAGCATTTT. It codes for CASRARQGANQPQHF.

This clonotype appeared many times. The chain recombines TRBV5-1 with TRBJ2-5; 9 nucleotides match TRBD2. V trimming: 0 bases; J trimming: 5 bases; junction bases outside the gene matches: 8. The CDR3 consists of 16 residues. Germline values: CDR1 SGHRS, CDR2 YFSETQ. DNA of the CDR3: TGCGCCAGCAGCTTGGTTGGCGGGGGGGCCAGCGAGACCCAGTACTTC. Protein sequence: CASSLVGGGASETQYF. Full variable domain (outside the CDR3, taken from reference TRBV5-1 and TRBJ2-5): KAGVTQTPRYLIKTRGQQVTLSCSPISGHRSVSWYQQTPGQGLQFLFEYFSETQRNKGNFPGRFSGRQFSNSRSEMNVSTLELGDSALYLCASSLVGGGASETQYFGPGTRLLVL.

For this clonotype: A single base separates this from a much larger clone, so it may be a read error. The V gene is TRBV25-1, the J gene TRBJ1-2; 8 nucleotides agree with TRBD1. V was clipped by 11 bases and J by 1 base; unmatched bases: 9. The CDR3 totals 14 residues. Per germline, CDR1 MGHDK and CDR2 SYGVNS. The CDR3 DNA sequence: TGTGCCTGCACCCCGACAGGGGTTAACTATGGCTACACCTTC. Its protein product is CACTPTGVNYGYTF.

The chain employs TRBV28 and TRBJ1-5; no reliable D call. This CDR3 comprises 13 residues. Between the trimmed V and J ends, which lost 8 bases and 6 bases, there was a span of 14 bases. Germline CDR1 MDHEN, CDR2 SYDVKM. The CDR3 protein is CASRQMLVQPQHF. The CDR3 DNA reads as TGTGCCAGCCGTCAGATGCTAGTTCAGCCCCAGCATTTT.

The sample holds many counts of this clonotype. The genes are TRBV20-1 and TRBJ1-6; TRBD1 might be the D (6 bases). Deletions cut 3 bases from V and 7 bases from J, with 16 bases between. The CDR3 is made up of 15 amino acids. CDR1 and CDR2 (germline): DFQATT, SNEGSKA (reference sequence). CDR3 sequence: CSASGAGDKNSPLHF. The DNA of the CDR3 is TGCAGTGCTAGCGGGGCAGGGGACAAGAATTCACCCCTCCACTTT.

This clonotype was seen at least ten times. This chain connects TRBV12-3 or TRBV12-4 to TRBJ2-2, with D possibly matching TRBD1 (5 bases). V was shortened by 1 base and J by 1 base, with 7 bases between the two germline ends. The CDR3 loop spans 15 amino acids. The DNA for the CDR3 is TGTGCCAGCAGTTTAGGACAGTTGAACACCGGGGAGCTGTTTTTT. It encodes CASSLGQLNTGELFF.

This clonotype was observed at least ten times. This rearrangement joins TRBV27 to TRBJ2-5; 11 bases map to TRBD1. V dropped 5 bases and J dropped 1; count of bases not matched to a gene: 3. The germline V gene has CDR1 MNHEY and CDR2 SMNVEV (reference sequence). The CDR3 totals 15 residues. In DNA form, the CDR3 reads TGTGCCAGCAGTCCCGGGACAGGGGGCCAAGAGACCCAGTACTTC. Its translation: CASSPGTGGQETQYF.

This rearrangement joins TRBV7-9 to TRBJ2-7; 7 nucleotides match TRBD1. In germline, CDR1 is SEHNR, CDR2 FQNEAQ (reference sequence). This CDR3 is built from 14 residues. The trim removed 8 bases at V and 4 bases at J, leaving 11 bases unmatched. Here the CDR3 reads CASANRDRLYEQYF. The CDR3 DNA is TGTGCCAGCGCGAACCGGGACAGACTATACGAGCAGTACTTC.

This clonotype was seen at least ten times. The rearrangement links TRBV19 to TRBJ1-5; D perhaps matches TRBD1 (6 bases). Germline V gene data show CDR1 as LNHDA and CDR2 as SQIVND (reference sequence). V shed 5 bases and J shed 2 bases, with 13 bases lying between them. CDR3 length: 15 amino acids. CDR3 coding DNA: TGTGCCAGTAGTCGGACAGCGTCTGGCAATCAGCCCCAGCATTTT. This codes for CASSRTASGNQPQHF.

This clonotype was seen ten or more times. The V and J genes are TRBV29-1 and TRBJ2-7, with D possibly being TRBD1 (6 bases). This CDR3 spans 14 amino acids. Germline V gene lookup returns CDR1 SQVTM and CDR2 ANQGSEA. Between the trimmed V and J ends, which lost 1 base and 0 bases, there was a span of 10 bases. DNA of the CDR3: TGCAGCGTTGAAGTCCAGGGGAGCTCCTACGAGCAGTACTTC. Translated, it gives CSVEVQGSSYEQYF.

There are many counts of this clonotype. This chain links TRBV6-2 or TRBV6-3 with TRBJ2-3, with 15 positions matching TRBD2. In germline, CDR1 is MNHEY, CDR2 SVGEGT. V trimming: 0 bases; J trimming: 0 bases; junction bases outside the gene matches: 7. CDR3 size: 20 residues. CDR3 nucleotides: TGTGCCAGCAGTTACTCGATGGGGACTAGCGGGGGGTCTAGCACAGATACGCAGTATTTT. Translation: CASSYSMGTSGGSSTDTQYF.

This clonotype was seen repeatedly, ten times or more. The rearrangement joins TRBV30 to TRBJ1-1; TRBD1 agrees at 9 bases. Trimming took 5 bases from V and 7 from J; bases not matched to a gene: 20. CDR3 length equals 17 residues. Germline CDR1 GTSNPN, CDR2 SVGIG (reference sequence). CDR3 loop: CAWDDRGEPGRLVEAFF. CDR3 DNA sequence: TGTGCCTGGGACGACAGGGGGGAACCAGGTCGGCTAGTTGAAGCTTTCTTT.

This clonotype was found many times. The gene calls are TRBV24-1 and TRBJ1-1; maybe TRBD1 (5 bases). Germline V gives CDR1 KGHDR, CDR2 SFDVKD. The V and J ends lost 5 bases and 3 bases respectively, with 15 bases between them. This CDR3 spans 15 amino acids. CDR3 loop: CATSAPGLRDTEAFF. CDR3 nucleotides: TGTGCCACCAGTGCCCCGGGACTTCGGGACACTGAAGCTTTCTTT.

This clonotype was counted many times. The chain employs TRBV4-2 and TRBJ2-7, with D possibly being TRBD1 (6 bases). Germline V lookup: CDR1 LGHNA, CDR2 YNFKEQ. The CDR3 spans 15 residues. The V end was cut by 1 base, the J end by 3 bases, with 13 bases between. CDR3 in DNA: TGTGCCAGCAGCCAAGGTGTTGTCAGGGGCTACGAGCAGTACTTC. This translates into CASSQGVVRGYEQYF.

With respect to this clonotype: This could be a read error, since a much larger clone is one nucleotide away. The rearrangement links TRBV20-1 to TRBJ2-5; D may be TRBD2 (5 bases). This CDR3 is 14 amino acids long. Trimming removed 1 base at V and 6 bases at J, with 15 bases between. CDR1 and CDR2 from the germline V gene are DFQATT and SNEGSKA (reference sequence). The CDR3 here is CSARGVAPPKTQYF. The DNA of the CDR3 is TGCAGTGCTAGAGGGGTAGCGCCGCCTAAGACCCAGTACTTC.

A few counts support this clonotype. The junction shows a germline mismatch at one end, possibly a read error. V usage is TRBV4-1 and J usage is TRBJ2-7, with no clear D. From germline, CDR1 is MGHRA and CDR2 YSYEKL. This CDR3 comprises 13 residues. The CDR3 reads CASSQERTYEQYF. CDR3 in DNA: TGTGCCAGCAGCCAAGAAAGGACCTACGAGCAGTACTTC.

Judged by abundance, this clonotype is medium-sized. The chain couples TRBV9 to TRBJ1-6; D unclear. V was shortened by 4 bases and J by 5 bases, with 13 bases between the two germline ends. The germline CDR1 and CDR2 sequences are SGDLS and YYNGEE. The CDR3 covers 15 residues. The CDR3 is CASSPRGLDNSPLHF. The CDR3 DNA follows: TGTGCCAGCAGCCCTCGCGGACTAGATAATTCACCCCTCCACTTT.

The chain joins TRBV2 to TRBJ2-1, with 8 nucleotides matching TRBD2. V lost 1 base to trimming and J lost 3 bases; unmatched junction nucleotides: 5. The CDR3 sequence is 16 residues long. The V gene's germline CDR1 is SNHLY and CDR2 FYNNEI. The CDR3 spells CASSEVKRGSYNEQFF. Here the CDR3 DNA reads TGTGCCAGCAGTGAAGTCAAGCGGGGGAGCTACAATGAGCAGTTCTTC.

This clonotype has at least ten counts. This rearrangement joins TRBV3-1 to TRBJ2-3; D gene unclear. Germline CDR1 reads LGHDT; CDR2 reads YNNKEL (reference sequence). Trimming took 8 bases from V and 3 from J, leaving 15 bases between them. The CDR3 has 14 residues. As DNA, the CDR3 is TGTGCCAGCTCTTGGTGGGCACGAACAGATACGCAGTATTTT. This codes for CASSWWARTDTQYF.

Ten or more counts support this clonotype. The chain is built from TRBV9 and TRBJ2-3; D unclear. This CDR3 contains 16 residues. Trimming took 0 bases from V and 0 from J, leaving 11 bases between them. Germline CDR1 is SGDLS and CDR2 is YYNGEE. CDR3 sequence: CASSVAPGSSTDTQYF. CDR3 nucleotides: TGTGCCAGCAGCGTAGCACCAGGATCTAGCACAGATACGCAGTATTTT. The complete variable domain, with remaining parts taken from reference TRBV9 and TRBJ2-3, reads DSGVTQTPKHLITATGQRVTLRCSPRSGDLSVYWYQQSLDQGLQFLIQYYNGEERAKGNILERFSAQQFPDLHSELNLSSLELGDSALYFCASSVAPGSSTDTQYFGPGTRLTVL.

This clonotype has a handful of counts. V is TRBV15 and J is TRBJ1-5, with a weak D call TRBD1 (6 bases). The CDR3 consists of 15 residues. Trimming stripped 3 bases from V and 1 base from J, with 10 bases between. The germline V gene has CDR1 LNHNV and CDR2 YYDKDF (reference sequence). CDR3 region: CATSSGQTSNQPQHF. CDR3 DNA: TGTGCCACCAGCAGTGGACAGACAAGCAATCAGCCCCAGCATTTT.

This clonotype has a count of ten or more. This chain links TRBV24-1 with TRBJ2-7; 9 nucleotides match TRBD1. The CDR3 sequence is 16 residues long. After removal of 4 bases from V and 2 bases from J, the junction contained 8 bases not matched to a gene. Germline-derived CDR1 and CDR2 are KGHDR and SFDVKD. The CDR3 DNA reads TGTGCCACCAGTGACCCGGGACAGGGTAGTACCTACGAGCAGTACTTC. As protein: CATSDPGQGSTYEQYF.